This TCR beta chain was documented in a study of blood T cells in healthy people across ages. On this clonotype: Its target is unknown. A much larger clonotype is one base distant, so this may be a read error.

Per sample, extraction of total RNA gave at least 5.5 micrograms in every case. PCR was performed a second time for about 7 to 11 cycles using a sample-barcoded 5' primer and a J-beta primer mix. TCRdb passed the 5' RACE reads through MiXCR, listing each CDR3 protein once. The repertoire holds hundreds of thousands of distinct CDR3 sequences, 35% to 45% seen once, with 20% to 25% in the top ten. Trimming removed 4 bases from V and 0 bases from J, with 7 bases in between. Germline V gives CDR1 ENHRY, CDR2 SYGVKD. The CDR3 covers 13 residues. Study-level results: Researchers judged that diversity estimates from one million T cells fell short of true values. Long-lived and aged donors differed, with more naive CD4+ cells and higher diversity in the long-lived. Percentage of naive T cells showed a strong correlation with TCR beta diversity.

This receptor was identified in a woman aged 55-70 years in good health. The V call is TRBV10-3, the J call TRBJ2-7; unclear D gene. The sequenced sample was blood. The CDR3 loop is CAISGSLSYEQYF. The CDR3 nucleotides are TGTGCCATCAGTGGGTCGCTCTCCTACGAGCAGTACTTC.